In its sample, the clone carrying this TCR beta chain was seen a few times. The antigen is undetermined. The sample comes from a study of T cell repertoires in cytomegalovirus infection. Study as a whole: The authors used CMV epitopes that were HLA-C-restricted (recently identified) and HLA-B-restricted (well studied). It was the public TCR beta signatures that indicated both CMV infection and matching HLA type.

General observations from the study: Identification of carriers of CMV plus the relevant HLA was performed using cumulative public TCR beta family frequency. In two of eight donors, the top clonotype was HLA-C-restricted CMV-specific.

TCRdb ran MiXCR on the reads and lists one entry per CDR3 protein. The sample includes fewer than 1,000,000 distinct CDR3 sequences, roughly 30% seen only once; the top ten take around 15%. Looked up from germline, CDR1 is LGHNT and CDR2 is FRNRAP. CDR3 length: 16 residues. V lost 0 bases and J lost 2, with 11 bases in between. The V gene is TRBV12-5, the J gene TRBJ2-1; D is possibly TRBD1 (5 bases). The sequence was obtained from a human donor in good health (CMV status not recorded). Some clones in this sample may be carry-over from other donors' samples. The source material was cultured CD8+ T cells from PBMCs, sampled from culture after CMV antigen stimulation. CDR3 sequence reads: CASGLVKGMAYNEQFF. The CDR3 coding sequence is TGTGCTAGTGGTTTGGTAAAGGGGATGGCCTACAATGAGCAGTTCTTC.